This T cell receptor (beta chain) originates from a study of graft-versus-host responses after intestinal transplantation. Study-wide results and limits: Recipient-marrow GvH clones were detected, some having first appeared in ileum or blood.

The repertoire was sequenced with immunoSEQ multiplex PCR; TCRdb's copy has only in-frame clones and lacks some. The sample holds some 130,000 clones, around 90% seen once. A remark on this clone: Its target is not known.

V shed 3 bases and J shed 1 base, with 9 bases lying between them. CDR1 KGHSH and CDR2 LQKENI come from the germline V gene. This CDR3 contains 14 residues. The gene calls are TRBV18 and TRBJ1-1; D is uncertain. Material: unstimulated CD4+ T cells sorted from spleen or lymph node cells, obtained before intestinal transplant. The sequence derives from a human donor who received an intestinal transplant. The CDR3 loop is CASSPQAGNTEAFF. The CDR3 region has the DNA TGTGCCAGCTCACCGCAGGCAGGGAACACTGAAGCTTTCTTT.